What follows is one T cell receptor beta chain and its context. The record originates from a study of blood T cell repertoires in COVID-19. Study-wide context: Some COVID-19 samples were acute and others convalescent; all came from the United States, Italy and Spain. From T cells, B-cell-depleted T cells, or PBMCs came the material, which was cDNA or gDNA.

Original processing methods: Amplification of reference gene primers was used by the study to estimate nucleated cell counts. Using immunoSEQ multiplex PCR, the repertoire was profiled, and TCRdb retains in-frame clones only, with some absent. V and J calls plus clone size are reproduced from that table; the DNA served to infer D and trimming. The data contain about 250,000 clones, 88% of them singletons. The V and J ends lost 10 bases and 4 bases respectively, with 18 bases between them. The CDR3 spans 14 residues. CDR1 MGHDK and CDR2 SYGVNS come from the germline V gene. Sample: peripheral blood. This receptor was identified in a woman in her 40s who had recovered from COVID-19. This chain links TRBV25-1 with TRBJ2-3; possibly TRBD2 for D (7 bases). CDR3 in DNA: TGTGCCACCCAATTTCGGGGGGCCGCAGATACGCAGTATTTT. Its protein product is CATQFRGAADTQYF.